The TCR beta chain described here comes from a study of shared clonotypes between healthy human individuals. Study context: Per-donor plates numbered three CD4 naive, three CD4 memory, two CD8 naive and one CD8 memory.

Sequencing was performed with immunoSEQ multiplex PCR; in TCRdb, only in-frame clones are kept and a portion is missing. Altogether almost 750,000 clones are present, roughly two thirds being singletons, with the ten largest covering under 2%. This clone was recorded a few times. Antigen specificity is unknown. Study-wide results and caveats: The study sampled only blood, and tissue repertoires likely differ.

The CDR3 is 14 residues long. The V gene's germline CDR1 is SGHRS and CDR2 YFSETQ. The V gene end was trimmed by 5 bases and the J gene end by 15 bases; junction bases not matched to a gene: 16. The chain employs TRBV5-1 and TRBJ2-1; 8 bases line up with TRBD2. This sequence originates from a woman in her 30s in good health. Material for sequencing was memory CD4+ T cells sorted from blood. Regarding subset: CD45RA-negative fraction. In nucleotides, the CDR3 is TGCGCCAGCAGGGTAGGGACTAGTCAAGAGTTGCCGTTCTTC. This gives the protein CASRVGTSQELPFF.